These 13 T cell receptor beta chains share one sample of origin, sequenced in a study of identical twins. TCRdb used MiXCR to reprocess the 5' RACE reads, holding one entry per CDR3 protein. The data show 1.5 million to 2 million distinct CDR3 sequences, about 32% seen once. The specimen was cord blood. Receptors were obtained from a newborn girl in good health.

This chain uses TRBV5-1 with TRBJ2-3; D remains unclear. This CDR3 is built from 13 residues. V lost 0 bases, J lost 14 bases, and 16 bases lay in between. Germline V lookup: CDR1 SGHRS, CDR2 YFSETQ. The CDR3 loop reads CASSLGELTDAYF. The CDR3 DNA reads as TGCGCCAGCAGCTTGGGGGAACTCACAGACGCGTATTTT.

This clonotype was picked up a small number of times. The V call is TRBV2, the J call TRBJ1-1; D may be TRBD1 (5 bases). V dropped 8 bases and J dropped 4 bases, with 17 bases sitting between them. The CDR3 has 14 residues. CDR1 is SNHLY, CDR2 FYNNEI, per germline. The CDR3 here is CASLGLGTLTEAFF. The CDR3 region has the DNA TGTGCCAGCCTCGGGTTGGGGACGCTCACTGAAGCTTTCTTT. Together with reference TRBV2 and TRBJ1-1, the CDR3 gives the full variable domain: EPEVTQTPSHQVTQMGQEVILRCVPISNHLYFYWYRQILGQKVEFLVSFYNNEISEKSEIFDDQFSVERPDGSNFTLKIRSTKLEDSAMYFCASLGLGTLTEAFFGQGTRLTVV.

This clonotype occurred a few times. V usage is TRBV6-4 and J usage is TRBJ2-3; TRBD2 matches 7 bases. J lost 5 bases, V lost 5 bases, and 4 bases had no gene match. The CDR3 length is 13 residues. The germline V gene encodes CDR1 MRHNA and CDR2 SNTAGT. As DNA, the CDR3 is TGTGCCAGCAGTACTAGCGCCGGAGATACGCAGTATTTT. Encoded protein: CASSTSAGDTQYF.

This clonotype has at least ten counts. The CDR3 nucleotides are TGCGCCAGCAGCTTCCTAGCGGATCAAGAGACCCAGTACTTC. Translating it yields CASSFLADQETQYF. The chain couples TRBV5-1 to TRBJ2-5; 7 bases match TRBD2. V lost 2 bases to trimming and J lost 2 bases; unmatched junction nucleotides: 3. Germline CDR1 SGHRS, CDR2 YFSETQ. The CDR3 has 14 amino acids.

J is TRBJ2-2 and V is TRBV6-1; 10 bases fit TRBD1. This CDR3 contains 14 residues. Losses at the gene ends were 6 bases for V and 5 bases for J; bases not matched to a gene: 3. CDR1 MNHNS and CDR2 SASEGT come from the germline V gene. The CDR3 is CASSEDRGTGELFF. CDR3 bases: TGTGCCAGCAGCGAGGACAGGGGGACCGGGGAGCTGTTTTTT.

The rearrangement links TRBV20-1 to TRBJ1-2, with D possibly being TRBD1 (5 bases). The germline V gene encodes CDR1 DFQATT and CDR2 SNEGSKA (reference sequence). V was pared by 3 bases and J by 4 bases, with 15 bases between. The CDR3 is made up of 14 amino acids. CDR3 sequence: CSASFGGVTYGYTF. As DNA, the CDR3 is TGCAGTGCTAGTTTTGGAGGGGTGACCTATGGCTACACCTTC.

Here the CDR3 DNA reads TGTGCCACTATGACAGGGTATCAGATGAACACTGAAGCTTTCTTT. Translated, it gives CATMTGYQMNTEAFF. The genes are TRBV15 and TRBJ1-1; TRBD1 aligns across 7 bases. J gave up 0 bases and V 9 bases, and 10 bases lay outside the gene matches. The CDR3 has 15 residues. The germline gives CDR1 LNHNV, CDR2 YYDKDF (reference sequence).

Details on this clonotype: A far larger clone lies a single base away; this is likely a read error. The chain couples TRBV27 to TRBJ1-2, with D possibly being TRBD1 (5 bases). CDR3 size: 14 residues. The V gene's germline CDR1 is MNHEY and CDR2 SMNVEV (reference sequence). The CDR3 here is CASSFGQGNHGYTF. CDR3 DNA: TGTGCCAGCAGTTTTGGTCAGGGTAACCATGGCTACACCTTC.

The rearrangement links TRBV5-1 to TRBJ2-1; 9 nucleotides agree with TRBD2. The CDR3 is 16 residues long. Per germline, CDR1 SGHRS and CDR2 YFSETQ. Losses at the gene ends were 4 bases for V and 5 bases for J; bases not matched to a gene: 10. The CDR3 DNA sequence: TGCGCCAGCAGCCCCTCGACTAGCGGAATCGACAATGAGCAGTTCTTC. Its translation: CASSPSTSGIDNEQFF.

The chain recombines TRBV2 with TRBJ2-7, with D maybe TRBD1 (6 bases). The length of the CDR3 is 16 residues. Germline values: CDR1 SNHLY, CDR2 FYNNEI. V was cut by 2 bases and J by 3 bases, with 17 bases left in between. CDR3 DNA sequence: TGTGCCAGCAGTGAATTGCCAACCGGACAGAACTACGAGCAGTACTTC. Translated, it gives CASSELPTGQNYEQYF.

This clonotype turned up a few times. In DNA, the CDR3 is TGTGCCAGCAGTTCCAACGCACTCTATGGCTACACCTTC. It yields the protein CASSSNALYGYTF. J is TRBJ1-2 and V is TRBV6-6, with D unresolved. This CDR3 is built from 13 residues. Germline V CDR1 and CDR2: MNHNY, SVGAGI (reference sequence). V lost 4 bases to trimming and J lost 4 bases, with 10 bases between them.

The V and J genes are TRBV18 and TRBJ2-4; D ambiguous. The closer fit of TRBJ2-7 to the DNA end suggests the J call may be wrong. The CDR3 has 14 amino acids. CDR1 and CDR2 (germline): KGHSH, LQKENI. Here the CDR3 DNA reads TGTGCCAGCTCACCACCCTTACAGACCTACGAGCAGTACTTC. It is translated as CASSPPLQTYEQYF.

V and J are TRBV29-1 and TRBJ1-2, with D maybe TRBD1 (5 bases). Germline V gene sequence: CDR1 SQVTM, CDR2 ANQGSEA. This CDR3 has 13 residues. The V end was cut by 5 bases, the J end by 8 bases, with 18 bases between. The CDR3 nucleotides read TGCAGCGTTCACCGACAGCGCCAGGAGGGCTACACCTTC. Protein: CSVHRQRQEGYTF.